The 28 T cell receptor beta chains below come from one sample, sequenced in a study of circulating and synovial CD4+ cells in juvenile arthritis. TCRdb keeps only in-frame clones here, not all; method: immunoSEQ multiplex PCR. The sample has 3,000 to 4,000 clones, more than 70% seen once. Material for sequencing was CD4+ T cells from synovial fluid. These receptors were collected from a human donor with juvenile idiopathic arthritis.

The chain employs TRBV19 and TRBJ2-7; no reliable D call. This CDR3 has 15 residues. Germline V gene sequence: CDR1 LNHDA, CDR2 SQIVND (reference sequence). V dropped 5 bases and J dropped 2 bases, with 16 bases sitting between them. As DNA, the CDR3 is TGTGCCAGTAGTTATCTCCTGTCGGGTACCTACGAGCAGTACTTC. Translating gives CASSYLLSGTYEQYF.

The chain recombines TRBV7-9 with TRBJ2-5; no firm D call. Germline assignment: CDR1 SEHNR and CDR2 FQNEAQ (reference sequence). The CDR3 covers 16 residues. Trimming cost V 1 base and J 1 base, with 13 bases left between them. This CDR3 reads CASSLVGAAVQETQYF. The DNA of the CDR3 is TGTGCCAGCAGCTTAGTAGGCGCGGCGGTCCAAGAGACCCAGTACTTC.

J is TRBJ1-1 and V is TRBV6-5; 9 positions agree with TRBD1. The CDR3 consists of 16 residues. CDR1 and CDR2 (germline): MNHEY, SVGAGI. V gave up 4 bases and J gave up 4 bases; unmatched junction bases: 10. The CDR3 nucleotides are TGTGCCAGCAGTTTACTACAGGGGGCTAGGGGCACTGAAGCTTTCTTT. This translates into CASSLLQGARGTEAFF.

The chain carries TRBV27 and TRBJ2-5, with D perhaps matching TRBD2 (5 bases). Germline V gives CDR1 MNHEY, CDR2 SMNVEV (reference sequence). The CDR3 totals 13 residues. The V end lost 3 bases, the J end lost 7 bases, and 12 bases lay between the germline ends. The CDR3 protein is CASSFRPRGTQYF. CDR3 coding DNA: TGTGCCAGCAGTTTCCGACCCCGGGGGACCCAGTACTTC.

The rearrangement uses TRBV7-3 and TRBJ1-2; 7 bases agree with TRBD1. Germline V CDR1 and CDR2: SGHTA, FQGTGA. The CDR3 runs 13 residues. V lost 5 bases, J lost 3 bases, and 3 bases stayed unmatched. The CDR3 nucleotides are TGTGCCAGCAGCCTAGGGACAGACTATGGCTACACCTTC. Translation gives CASSLGTDYGYTF.

The rearrangement links TRBV10-2 to TRBJ1-5; D might be TRBD1 (6 bases). CDR1 is WSHSY, CDR2 SAAADI, per germline. V gave up 3 bases and J gave up 4 bases, with 10 bases separating them. The CDR3 sequence is 14 residues long. The CDR3 region has the DNA TGCGCCAGCAGTGACGGGACATCGAATCAGCCCCAGCATTTT. Translation gives CASSDGTSNQPQHF.

In its sample, this clone was seen a few times. This chain joins TRBV29-1 and TRBJ2-7; 8 bases map to TRBD1. With 7 bases clipped from V and 5 bases from J, the junction kept 10 bases outside the gene matches. Germline values: CDR1 SQVTM, CDR2 ANQGSEA. The CDR3 covers 13 residues. CDR3 DNA sequence: TGCAGCGCCTTAGGACAGGGAAGGCACGAGCAGTACTTC. Amino acids: CSALGQGRHEQYF.

V gene TRBV5-1 combines with J gene TRBJ1-2; tentatively, D is TRBD1 (6 bases). Germline V lookup: CDR1 SGHRS, CDR2 YFSETQ. This CDR3 is built from 14 residues. The ends were cut back, 4 bases at V and 7 bases at J, with 17 bases in the middle. CDR3 DNA sequence: TGCGCCAGCAGCGTGCGACAGGACGCAGTTGGCTACACCTTC. Protein: CASSVRQDAVGYTF.

V gene TRBV7-2 combines with J gene TRBJ2-4; weak D call: TRBD2 (5 bases). The ends were cut back, 5 bases at V and 6 bases at J, with 11 bases in the middle. The length of the CDR3 is 13 residues. CDR1 SGHTA and CDR2 FQGNSA come from the germline V gene. In DNA form, the CDR3 reads TGTGCCAGCAGCCAAGGACTGGCAAACATTCAGTACTTC. Its translation is CASSQGLANIQYF.

This chain joins TRBV7-2 and TRBJ2-1; TRBD2 is a possible D gene (5 bases). With 1 base removed from V and 3 bases from J, the gap between germline ends came to 16 bases. Germline CDR1 and CDR2: SGHTA and FQGNSA. The CDR3 contains 17 residues. The CDR3 DNA follows: TGTGCCAGCAGCTTAGGTCGGGCTAGCCTAAACTACAATGAGCAGTTCTTC. This encodes CASSLGRASLNYNEQFF.

The V gene is TRBV10-1, the J gene TRBJ2-7, with TRBD1 as a possible D gene (6 bases). The germline CDR1 and CDR2 sequences are WNHNN and SYGVQD (reference sequence). V was pared by 5 bases and J by 2 bases, with 13 bases between. This CDR3 comprises 14 residues. The CDR3 here is CASSKDRIPYEQYF. The DNA for the CDR3 is TGCGCCAGCAGTAAGGACAGAATCCCCTACGAGCAGTACTTC.

This clone was counted between two and nine times. This rearrangement joins TRBV20-1 to TRBJ2-1, with D unresolved. Germline V gene lookup returns CDR1 DFQATT and CDR2 SNEGSKA (reference sequence). The CDR3 runs 11 residues. V lost 1 base to trimming and J lost 4 bases, with 2 bases between them. CDR3 residues: CSARAYNEQFF. The CDR3, as DNA: TGCAGTGCTAGAGCTTACAATGAGCAGTTCTTC.

This chain joins TRBV29-1 and TRBJ1-1; TRBD1 is a possible D gene (6 bases). The CDR3 covers 13 residues. V was trimmed by 5 bases and J by 0 bases, leaving 10 bases between them. Germline CDR1 is SQVTM and CDR2 is ANQGSEA. Here the CDR3 reads CSVSGHLNTEAFF. The CDR3 coding sequence is TGCAGCGTTTCGGGACACTTGAACACTGAAGCTTTCTTT. Combining the CDR3 with reference TRBV29-1 and TRBJ1-1 gives the whole variable domain SAVISQKPSRDICQRGTSLTIQCQVDSQVTMMFWYRQQPGQSLTLIATANQGSEATYESGFVIDKFPISRPNLTFSTLTVSNMSPEDSSIYLCSVSGHLNTEAFFGQGTRLTVV.

The chain combines TRBV2 with TRBJ2-1; 10 bases agree with TRBD2. After removal of 6 bases from V and 7 bases from J, the junction contained 6 bases not matched to a gene. The CDR3 spans 14 residues. Germline V gene sequence: CDR1 SNHLY, CDR2 FYNNEI. The CDR3, as DNA: TGTGCCAGCAGCGGGGGACTAGCGTTAAATGAGCAGTTCTTC. It translates to CASSGGLALNEQFF.

CDR3 nucleotide sequence: TGCGCCAGCAGCCAGAAACCGGGACAGGGGGTGGAGACCCAGTACTTC. Its protein is CASSQKPGQGVETQYF. The chain uses TRBV4-1 and TRBJ2-5, with 11 nucleotides matching TRBD1. The J segment lost 5 bases and the V segment lost 3 bases, leaving 8 bases of the junction unmatched. This CDR3 region has 16 residues. CDR1 MGHRA and CDR2 YSYEKL come from the germline V gene.

The rearrangement links TRBV6-1 to TRBJ2-3; a possible D gene is TRBD2 (7 bases). The germline V gene encodes CDR1 MNHNS and CDR2 SASEGT. The V end was cut by 7 bases, the J end by 3 bases, with 11 bases between. This CDR3 spans 13 amino acids. The CDR3 nucleotides are TGTGCCAGCATACGGGGGGCAACAGATACGCAGTATTTT. This sequence encodes CASIRGATDTQYF.

This clone was observed a single time. Other DNA sequences in the same sample also yield this CDR3. The chain carries TRBV7-2 and TRBJ1-6; D remains ambiguous. The germline V gene encodes CDR1 SGHTA and CDR2 FQGNSA. V was clipped by 3 bases and J by 7 bases, with 10 bases between them. This CDR3 has 14 amino acids. The CDR3 spells CASSFKSQNSPLHF. In DNA, the CDR3 is TGTGCCAGCAGCTTCAAATCCCAGAATTCACCCCTCCACTTT.

This clone occurred a few times. V usage is TRBV27 and J usage is TRBJ2-7; TRBD2 matches 7 bases. The V and J ends lost 2 bases and 2 bases, in that order; junction bases with no gene match: 0. The germline V gene encodes CDR1 MNHEY and CDR2 SMNVEV (reference sequence). This CDR3 region has 13 residues. In DNA, the CDR3 is TGTGCCAGCAGTTTAGCGGGAGCCTACGAGCAGTACTTC. Encoded protein: CASSLAGAYEQYF.

The V gene is TRBV7-8, the J gene TRBJ2-5, with D possibly TRBD1 on 6 matching bases. Per germline, CDR1 SGHVS and CDR2 FQNEAQ. The V end was cut by 8 bases, the J end by 3 bases, with 16 bases between. This CDR3 spans 14 amino acids. CDR3 DNA: TGTGCCAGCCATGCCGGGACAAGGAAAGAGACCCAGTACTTC. It codes for CASHAGTRKETQYF.

V and J are TRBV7-3 and TRBJ2-3; possibly TRBD2 for D (6 bases). Germline loops: CDR1 SGHTA, CDR2 FQGTGA. This CDR3 region has 15 residues. Between the trimmed V and J ends, which lost 3 bases and 6 bases, there was a span of 16 bases. The CDR3 sequence: CASSLNGGSGDTQYF. Here the CDR3 DNA reads TGTGCCAGCAGCTTGAACGGTGGCAGCGGGGATACGCAGTATTTT.

The chain links TRBV27 to TRBJ1-3; possible D gene TRBD1, 5 bases. The germline V gene encodes CDR1 MNHEY and CDR2 SMNVEV (reference sequence). Trimming shortened V by 4 bases and J by 0 bases, and 13 bases separated the two germline ends. The CDR3 loop spans 16 amino acids. CDR3 sequence (DNA): TGTGCCAGCAGTTCCAGGGTGCCCTACTCTGGAAACACCATATATTTT. This encodes CASSSRVPYSGNTIYF.

This clone occurred a few times. The gene calls are TRBV7-2 and TRBJ2-5, with TRBD2 identical over 11 bases. The CDR3 contains 16 residues. The V segment lost 0 bases and the J segment 3 bases; nucleotides outside the gene matches: 3. Germline lookup yields CDR1 SGHTA and CDR2 FQGNSA. CDR3 loop: CASSLAGLAVKETQYF. In DNA form, the CDR3 reads TGTGCCAGCAGCTTAGCGGGACTAGCGGTCAAAGAGACCCAGTACTTC.

The chain is built from TRBV4-2 and TRBJ2-5, with 9 bases lining up with TRBD2. Germline CDR1 is LGHNA and CDR2 is YNFKEQ. V lost 4 bases, J lost 3 bases, and 9 bases stayed unmatched. The CDR3 sequence is 16 residues long. The CDR3 here is CASSRRGSGSEETQYF. The CDR3 DNA is TGTGCCAGCAGCCGGAGGGGTAGCGGGAGCGAAGAGACCCAGTACTTC.

The V gene is TRBV15, the J gene TRBJ1-5; no reliable D call. CDR3 length: 16 residues. V was trimmed by 0 bases and J by 3 bases, leaving 12 bases between them. Germline-derived CDR1 and CDR2 are LNHNV and YYDKDF (reference sequence). As DNA, the CDR3 is TGTGCCACCAGCAGAGAGGTCTTGGGAGCCAATCAGCCCCAGCATTTT. This translates into CATSREVLGANQPQHF.

The DNA of the CDR3 is TGTGCCAGCAGCGCCCAATCTAGCGGTCTATACGAGCAGTACTTC. This gives the protein CASSAQSSGLYEQYF. The chain has TRBV4-2 and TRBJ2-7, with 7 bases matching TRBD2. This CDR3 is built from 15 residues. CDR1 LGHNA and CDR2 YNFKEQ come from the germline V gene. V shed 5 bases and J 4 bases; nucleotides not matched to a gene: 11.

J is TRBJ1-3 and V is TRBV10-1, with unresolved D. The CDR3 has 15 amino acids. V shed 2 bases and J shed 0 bases, with 8 bases lying between them. Germline CDR1 WNHNN, CDR2 SYGVQD (reference sequence). The CDR3 region has the DNA TGCGCCAGCAGTGAGCCCGACAACTCTGGAAACACCATATATTTT. Amino acid sequence: CASSEPDNSGNTIYF.

The chain uses TRBV14 and TRBJ1-3, with D hard to call. Germline assignment: CDR1 SGHDN and CDR2 FVKESK. The CDR3 loop spans 17 amino acids. V dropped 1 base and J dropped 10 bases, with 23 bases sitting between them. CDR3 residues: CASSQGRGFVRRRTIYF. CDR3 DNA: TGTGCCAGCAGCCAAGGACGCGGGTTCGTGAGGCGGCGGACCATATATTTT.

Regarding this clone: Other DNA sequences in the sample encode the same CDR3. V usage is TRBV18 and J usage is TRBJ2-3, with TRBD1 matching over 8 bases. Trimming took 5 bases from V and 0 from J; bases not matched to a gene: 19. Per germline, CDR1 KGHSH and CDR2 LQKENI. This CDR3 has 20 residues. The CDR3, as DNA: TGTGCCAGCTCAACGGTGGACCAGGGGGCTGGGCTAGCCAGCACAGATACGCAGTATTTT. It translates to CASSTVDQGAGLASTDTQYF.